A single sample is the source of the 22 T cell receptor beta chains below, sequenced in a study of shared clonotypes between healthy human individuals. The naive CD8 fraction comprised CD45RO-negative cells positively selected for CCR7 and excluded terminally differentiated effector memory CD45RA+ cells. The data were produced by immunoSEQ multiplex PCR, yet TCRdb's version contains in-frame clones alone and is incomplete. The sample carries around 560,000 clones, around 95% recorded once. Sequencing was carried out using naive CD8+ T cells sorted from blood. Receptor source: a woman aged 30 to 39 in good health.

The chain carries TRBV19 and TRBJ2-7, with 12 bases lining up with TRBD2. V was pared by 5 bases and J by 5 bases, with 13 bases of the junction left unmatched. Per the germline V gene, CDR1 is LNHDA and CDR2 is SQIVND (reference sequence). The CDR3 contains 17 residues. The CDR3 bases are TGTGCCAGTAGTCTCGGGCTAGCGGGAGGGCCGGGCCACGAGCAGTACTTC. Protein sequence: CASSLGLAGGPGHEQYF.

The V gene is TRBV7-9, the J gene TRBJ1-1; TRBD1 matches 8 bases. This CDR3 region has 14 residues. V shed 1 base and J 7 bases; nucleotides not matched to a gene: 5. The germline V gene encodes CDR1 SEHNR and CDR2 FQNEAQ (reference sequence). This CDR3 reads CASSLDRTGNEAFF. The CDR3 DNA follows: TGTGCCAGCAGCTTAGATAGGACAGGGAATGAAGCTTTCTTT.

J is TRBJ1-1 and V is TRBV19; unclear D gene. The CDR3 covers 12 residues. Germline-derived CDR1 and CDR2 are LNHDA and SQIVND (reference sequence). Trimming took off 5 bases at V and 4 bases at J, with 8 bases between the two ends. CDR3 sequence: CASSVPGTEAFF. In DNA, the CDR3 is TGTGCCAGTAGTGTACCGGGCACTGAAGCTTTCTTT.

This clone is a singleton in its sample. This chain uses TRBV13 with TRBJ1-4, with 8 bases that match TRBD1. Germline assignment: CDR1 PRHDT and CDR2 FYEKMQ (reference sequence). The junction had 10 bases not matched to a gene; V was cut back by 5 bases and J by 8 bases. The CDR3 runs 15 residues. CDR3 bases: TGTGCCAGCAGCCCCATCCAGGGGGCAAAGGAAAAACTGTTTTTT. This sequence encodes CASSPIQGAKEKLFF.

The chain uses TRBV9 and TRBJ2-7; D is unclear. The length of the CDR3 is 13 residues. V was cut by 0 bases and J by 4 bases, with 8 bases left in between. Per the germline V gene, CDR1 is SGDLS and CDR2 is YYNGEE. CDR3 DNA: TGTGCCAGCAGCGTAGCGCCGCAATACGAGCAGTACTTC. It is translated as CASSVAPQYEQYF.

V and J are TRBV7-8 and TRBJ2-1; D is unresolved. CDR1 SGHVS and CDR2 FQNEAQ come from the germline V gene. Deletions cut 1 base from V and 5 bases from J, with 15 bases between. This CDR3 spans 16 amino acids. CDR3 coding DNA: TGTGCCAGCAGCTTAGGAGTCCTCGAGATTGACAATGAGCAGTTCTTC. Its protein product is CASSLGVLEIDNEQFF. Based on the CDR3 plus reference TRBV7-8 and TRBJ2-1, the full variable domain is GAGVSQSPRYKVAKRGQDVALRCDPISGHVSLFWYQQALGQGPEFLTYFQNEAQLDKSGLPSDRFFAERPEGSVSTLKIQRTQQEDSAVYLCASSLGVLEIDNEQFFGPGTRLTVL.

The chain has TRBV28 and TRBJ2-3; tentatively, D is TRBD1 (6 bases). The CDR3 runs to 19 residues. Trimming removed 6 bases from V and 0 bases from J, with 25 bases in between. CDR1 and CDR2 from the germline V gene are MDHEN and SYDVKM. CDR3 amino acids: CASSRTGHSQIFSTDTQYF. CDR3 coding DNA: TGTGCCAGCAGCCGTACGGGACACTCCCAAATCTTTAGCACAGATACGCAGTATTTT.

The rearrangement joins TRBV7-9 to TRBJ1-2, with D possibly matching TRBD1 (5 bases). The germline gives CDR1 SEHNR, CDR2 FQNEAQ (reference sequence). Trimming stripped 4 bases from V and 3 bases from J, with 15 bases between. The length of the CDR3 is 15 residues. The CDR3 nucleotides are TGTGCCAGCAGCTCGGGGGGGAGCGCACACTATGGCTACACCTTC. Its translation is CASSSGGSAHYGYTF.

The chain recombines TRBV4-1 with TRBJ2-7, with D possibly TRBD1 on 5 matching bases. Per the germline V gene, CDR1 is MGHRA and CDR2 is YSYEKL. The V end lost 0 bases, the J end lost 2 bases, and 14 bases lay between the germline ends. The CDR3 runs 16 residues. CDR3 nucleotides: TGCGCCAGCAGCCAAGACAGGGTTTTGGGGCCCTACGAGCAGTACTTC. It translates to CASSQDRVLGPYEQYF.

The chain recombines TRBV7-9 with TRBJ1-4; D is possibly TRBD1 (6 bases). This CDR3 is 19 amino acids long. Germline lookup yields CDR1 SEHNR and CDR2 FQNEAQ (reference sequence). V lost 5 bases, J lost 0 bases, and 22 bases lay in between. As DNA, the CDR3 is TGTGCCAGCAGCCCTAGGGGGGGTGATTCGGATGCAACTAATGAAAAACTGTTTTTT. Encoded protein: CASSPRGGDSDATNEKLFF.

The J gene is TRBJ2-5, the V gene TRBV11-3; 13 bases line up with TRBD2. The assigned J gene may be wrong: the sequence end matches TRBJ2-7 better. Germline V lookup: CDR1 SGHNT, CDR2 YENEEA. This CDR3 is 15 amino acids long. The CDR3 protein is CASSRGTSGTYEQYF. The DNA of the CDR3 is TGTGCCAGCAGCAGAGGGACTAGCGGGACCTACGAGCAGTACTTC.

The chain is built from TRBV20-1 and TRBJ1-1, with D possibly matching TRBD1 (6 bases). Germline CDR1 reads DFQATT; CDR2 reads SNEGSKA (reference sequence). Trimming cost V 5 bases and J 11 bases, with 15 bases left between them. This CDR3 has 11 amino acids. The CDR3 region is CSAWQGWDAFF. CDR3 in DNA: TGCAGTGCTTGGCAGGGGTGGGACGCTTTCTTT.

The chain links TRBV30 to TRBJ1-2; D gene unclear. The V gene's germline CDR1 is GTSNPN and CDR2 SVGIG (reference sequence). Trimming left V 1 base short and J 9 bases short, with 6 bases between. There are 10 residues in the CDR3. The CDR3 sequence: CAWSERSYTF. For the CDR3, the DNA is TGTGCCTGGAGTGAACGGAGCTACACCTTC.

As concerns this clone: A junction end diverges from the germline sequence, so it may reflect a read error. As DNA, the CDR3 is TGCGCCAGCAGCCAATCAGGAGTCCAAGACGGCTACACCTTC. It is translated as CASSQSGVQDGYTF. The chain is built from TRBV23-1 and TRBJ1-2; D not certain. TRBV23-1 is placed among ORFs of uncertain function. This CDR3 is built from 14 residues.

This clone was seen only a few times. V and J are TRBV4-2 and TRBJ1-2; a possible D gene is TRBD1 (5 bases). The CDR3 sequence is 14 residues long. The ends were cut back, 0 bases at V and 4 bases at J, with 9 bases in the middle. Germline CDR1 is LGHNA and CDR2 is YNFKEQ. The DNA of the CDR3 is TGTGCCAGCAGCCAAGATGGGGCGATCTATGGCTACACCTTC. This translates into CASSQDGAIYGYTF.

The gene calls are TRBV25-1 and TRBJ1-1; 9 nucleotides align to TRBD1. V dropped 3 bases and J dropped 0; count of bases not matched to a gene: 2. There are 15 residues in the CDR3. In germline, CDR1 is MGHDK, CDR2 SYGVNS. The CDR3 protein is CASSETGGLNTEAFF. The CDR3 region has the DNA TGTGCCAGCAGTGAGACAGGGGGTTTGAACACTGAAGCTTTCTTT.

The genes are TRBV5-6 and TRBJ2-7; D is uncertain. The germline V gene encodes CDR1 SGHDT and CDR2 YYEEEE. CDR3 length: 11 amino acids. Trimming pared 1 base from V and 5 bases from J, leaving 4 bases between. The CDR3 nucleotides read TGTGCCAGCAGCTTGCAAAACGAGCAGTACTTC. Its translation: CASSLQNEQYF.

V and J are TRBV10-3 and TRBJ2-7; D gene unclear. Trimming removed 7 bases at V and 2 bases at J, with 9 bases between. The germline V gene encodes CDR1 ENHRY and CDR2 SYGVKD. The CDR3 is 12 residues long. The CDR3 sequence: CAITRTAYEQYF. In nucleotides, the CDR3 is TGTGCCATCACCCGAACGGCCTACGAGCAGTACTTC.

The chain uses TRBV5-1 and TRBJ2-1, with 7 bases lining up with TRBD2. The CDR3 spans 14 residues. With V trimmed by 2 bases and J by 4 bases, 3 bases remained unmatched. CDR1 is SGHRS, CDR2 YFSETQ, per germline. CDR3 DNA: TGCGCCAGCAGCTTATCGGGAGGTTACAATGAGCAGTTCTTC. Its translation: CASSLSGGYNEQFF. The variable domain in full, with the rest retrieved from reference TRBV5-1 and TRBJ2-1, is KAGVTQTPRYLIKTRGQQVTLSCSPISGHRSVSWYQQTPGQGLQFLFEYFSETQRNKGNFPGRFSGRQFSNSRSEMNVSTLELGDSALYLCASSLSGGYNEQFFGPGTRLTVL.

This chain uses TRBV10-1 with TRBJ1-3, with D maybe TRBD1 (6 bases). From germline, CDR1 is WNHNN and CDR2 SYGVQD (reference sequence). The CDR3 spans 13 residues. This chain's CDR3 is CGYGGHPGNTIYF. As DNA, the CDR3 is TGCGGATACGGGGGGCACCCTGGAAACACCATATATTTT.

The chain employs TRBV27 and TRBJ1-2, with D hard to call. There are 13 residues in the CDR3. Deletions cut 2 bases from V and 7 bases from J, with 11 bases between. Germline CDR1 MNHEY, CDR2 SMNVEV (reference sequence). The CDR3 bases are TGTGCCAGCAGTTTAGACCCCCTGGCTGGCTACACCTTC. This translates into CASSLDPLAGYTF.

The J gene is TRBJ2-3, the V gene TRBV27; 7 bases align to TRBD1. This CDR3 region has 16 residues. J lost 0 bases, V lost 5 bases, and 8 bases had no gene match. Looked up from germline, CDR1 is MNHEY and CDR2 is SMNVEV (reference sequence). The CDR3 is CASSPTETGSTDTQYF. Written as DNA, the CDR3 is TGTGCCAGCAGTCCAACGGAGACAGGGAGCACAGATACGCAGTATTTT.